One TCR beta chain is described in this entry. The data derive from a study of blood T cell repertoires in COVID-19. Background on the study: COVID-19 samples, acute and convalescent, were from the United States, Italy and Spain.

Original processing notes: By means of reference gene primer amplification, nucleated cell counts were estimated. Data came from immunoSEQ multiplex PCR; TCRdb stores just in-frame clones and leaves some out. V and J calls and clone size follow that table, whereas D and trimming were derived from the DNA. The table lists over 250,000 clones, 80% to 90% of them singletons. This sequence originates from a woman between 70 and 85 years old with COVID-19, enrolled during active disease. Sequenced material: peripheral blood.

The CDR3 sequence is CASSYFGDRTQHF. CDR3 nucleotide sequence: TGTGCCAGCAGTTACTTCGGGGATAGGACCCAGCATTTT. The rearrangement links TRBV6-2 or TRBV6-3 to TRBJ1-5; D gene ambiguous. Trimming cost V 1 base and J 11 bases, with 12 bases left between them. Looked up from germline, CDR1 is MNHEY and CDR2 is SVGEGT. The CDR3 covers 13 residues.